This T cell receptor beta chain was observed in a study of shared clonotypes between healthy human individuals. Profiled with immunoSEQ multiplex PCR; TCRdb holds only in-frame clones, not every one. The sample consists of more than 2 million clones, 90% to 96% of them appearing once. Looked up from germline, CDR1 is PRHDT and CDR2 is FYEKMQ (reference sequence). Trimming left V 5 bases short and J 0 bases short, with 16 bases between. CDR3 size: 17 residues. V gene TRBV13 combines with J gene TRBJ2-2, with D possibly TRBD1 on 6 matching bases. Sequenced input: naive CD4+ T cells sorted from blood. The sample's subset: CD45RA+ positively selected. This receptor was identified in a man in his late teens or twenties in good health. The CDR3 protein is CASSPNGRQANTGELFF. CDR3 DNA sequence: TGTGCCAGCAGCCCGAATGGGCGACAGGCGAACACCGGGGAGCTGTTTTTT.